A single sample is the source of the 14 T cell receptor beta chains below, sequenced in a study of T cell repertoires in cytomegalovirus infection. TCRdb passed the reads through MiXCR, listing each CDR3 protein once. The sample records roughly 500,000 distinct CDR3 sequences, 11% being singletons. Specimen: PBMCs. The source of these receptors is a human donor in good health (CMV status not recorded). Some clones in this sample may be carry-over from other donors' samples.

At least ten counts were recorded for this clonotype. CDR3 DNA: TGTGCCAGCAGTTTATGGGAAACTGAAGCTTTCTTT. Protein sequence: CASSLWETEAFF. V is TRBV6-2 or TRBV6-3 and J is TRBJ1-1; D unresolved. Germline lookup yields CDR1 MNHEY and CDR2 SVGEGT. Trimming removed 4 bases from V and 5 bases from J, with 8 bases in between. This CDR3 comprises 12 residues.

This clonotype was found many times. The V and J genes are TRBV12-3 or TRBV12-4 and TRBJ2-2, with a possible D match to TRBD2 (6 bases). The CDR3 sequence is 16 residues long. With 2 bases removed from V and 5 bases from J, the gap between germline ends came to 15 bases. Here the CDR3 reads CASSLSPGVKTGELFF. CDR3 sequence (DNA): TGTGCCAGCAGTTTATCCCCGGGAGTTAAGACCGGGGAGCTGTTTTTT.

This clonotype was recorded at least ten times. The rearrangement uses TRBV11-2 and TRBJ2-5, with 7 bases matching TRBD1. J gave up 2 bases and V 5 bases, and 11 bases lay outside the gene matches. The CDR3 is 16 residues long. Germline CDR1 is SGHAT and CDR2 is FQNNGV. In nucleotides, the CDR3 is TGTGCCAGCAGCCCCGGGGACAGTCCCCCGCAAGAGACCCAGTACTTC. Translation gives CASSPGDSPPQETQYF. Full variable domain (rest looked up from reference TRBV11-2 and TRBJ2-5): EAGVAQSPRYKIIEKRQSVAFWCNPISGHATLYWYQQILGQGPKLLIQFQNNGVVDDSQLPKDRFSAERLKGVDSTLKIQPAKLEDSAVYLCASSPGDSPPQETQYFGPGTRLLVL.

V gene TRBV3-1 combines with J gene TRBJ1-6; D uncertain. V was clipped by 0 bases and J by 0 bases, with 15 bases between them. The length of the CDR3 is 19 residues. From germline, CDR1 is LGHDT and CDR2 YNNKEL (reference sequence). The CDR3 here is CASSQDTRRSFSYNSPLHF. Written as DNA, the CDR3 is TGTGCCAGCAGCCAAGATACGAGGCGTTCCTTCTCCTATAATTCACCCCTCCACTTT. The full variable domain, rest sourced from reference TRBV3-1 and TRBJ1-6, is DTAVSQTPKYLVTQMGNDKSIKCEQNLGHDTMYWYKQDSKKFLKIMFSYNNKELIINETVPNRFSPKSPDKAHLNLHINSLELGDSAVYFCASSQDTRRSFSYNSPLHFGNGTRLTVT.

The chain employs TRBV5-6 and TRBJ1-1; D is possibly TRBD1 (5 bases). V shed 0 bases and J shed 0 bases, with 12 bases lying between them. The germline V gene has CDR1 SGHDT and CDR2 YYEEEE. The CDR3 sequence is 16 residues long. The CDR3 spells CASSLGGWGMNTEAFF. DNA for the CDR3: TGTGCCAGCAGCTTGGGGGGGTGGGGGATGAACACTGAAGCTTTCTTT.

This clonotype has just a few counts. The chain couples TRBV15 to TRBJ1-1; unclear D gene. The CDR3 extends over 13 amino acids. In germline, CDR1 is LNHNV, CDR2 YYDKDF (reference sequence). Trimming left V 8 bases short and J 0 bases short, with 10 bases between. CDR3 sequence: CATARTVNTEAFF. The CDR3 DNA follows: TGTGCCACCGCCCGTACGGTGAACACTGAAGCTTTCTTT.

The sample holds many counts of this clonotype. The V and J genes are TRBV7-2 and TRBJ2-7, with 7 bases matching TRBD2. The junction had 8 bases not matched to a gene; V was cut back by 1 base and J by 2 bases. The CDR3 has 16 amino acids. Looked up from germline, CDR1 is SGHTA and CDR2 is FQGNSA. The CDR3 sequence: CASSLDSGGSAYEQYF. In DNA, the CDR3 is TGTGCCAGCAGCTTAGACTCGGGAGGCAGCGCCTACGAGCAGTACTTC.

This clonotype appeared many times. This chain connects TRBV6-2 or TRBV6-3 to TRBJ2-7, with D possibly being TRBD2 (5 bases). This CDR3 spans 16 amino acids. Trimming stripped 5 bases from V and 1 base from J, with 18 bases between. Germline V gene sequence: CDR1 MNHEY, CDR2 SVGEGT. In nucleotides, the CDR3 is TGTGCCAGCAGTCCGGCTCACACCGGGAAGTCCTACGAGCAGTACTTC. Translation gives CASSPAHTGKSYEQYF.

This clonotype was seen repeatedly, ten times or more. The chain combines TRBV19 with TRBJ2-1; 13 bases align to TRBD2. Germline V gene sequence: CDR1 LNHDA, CDR2 SQIVND (reference sequence). With V trimmed by 5 bases and J by 10 bases, 8 bases remained unmatched. This CDR3 region has 15 residues. CDR3 coding DNA: TGTGCCAGTAGTCCGGCGGGACTAGCGGGGTTAGAGCAGTTCTTC. It is translated as CASSPAGLAGLEQFF.

The chain carries TRBV20-1 and TRBJ2-7; D perhaps matches TRBD2 (7 bases). The ends were cut back, 2 bases at V and 1 base at J, with 12 bases in the middle. This CDR3 has 14 residues. Germline CDR1 DFQATT, CDR2 SNEGSKA (reference sequence). CDR3 nucleotide sequence: TGCAGTGCTAGAAGCGGGACATCGTCCTACGAGCAGTACTTC. Its translation: CSARSGTSSYEQYF.

This clonotype was counted only a few times. The rearrangement links TRBV28 to TRBJ2-4; D possibly corresponds to TRBD1 (6 bases). This CDR3 comprises 13 residues. The V and J ends lost 7 bases and 10 bases respectively, with 17 bases between them. Germline CDR1 MDHEN, CDR2 SYDVKM. This CDR3 is CASNPWDTSIQYF. The CDR3 coding sequence is TGTGCCAGCAACCCCTGGGACACGAGTATTCAGTACTTC.

This clonotype was observed at least ten times. The genes are TRBV20-1 and TRBJ2-1; D remains unclear. The CDR3 has 17 residues. The V and J ends lost 0 bases and 0 bases respectively, with 15 bases between them. Germline CDR1 DFQATT, CDR2 SNEGSKA (reference sequence). The CDR3 reads CSARDLGGVSSYNEQFF. The CDR3 DNA reads as TGCAGTGCTAGAGATCTAGGCGGAGTTAGCTCCTACAATGAGCAGTTCTTC.

This clonotype has ten or more counts. V is TRBV6-1 and J is TRBJ2-7; D ambiguous. CDR1 and CDR2 (germline): MNHNS, SASEGT. Trimming removed 8 bases from V and 2 bases from J, with 13 bases in between. The CDR3 is 13 residues long. CDR3 sequence (DNA): TGTGCCAGCCGATCGACGATGCCCTACGAGCAGTACTTC. Encoded protein: CASRSTMPYEQYF.

This clonotype was recorded at least ten times. The chain combines TRBV24-1 with TRBJ2-7; D assignment may be TRBD1 or TRBD2 (5 bases each). CDR1 KGHDR and CDR2 SFDVKD come from the germline V gene. Trimming cost V 5 bases and J 6 bases, with 10 bases left between them. The CDR3 contains 12 residues. CDR3 sequence: CATSGGFGEQYF. DNA for the CDR3: TGTGCCACCAGTGGGGGGTTCGGCGAGCAGTACTTC.